This passage covers 27 T cell receptor beta chains from one sample sequenced in a study of blood T cell repertoires in COVID-19 (dated by TCRdb to the early 2020s). To prepare the library, the immunoSEQ multiplex PCR assay was applied. The table was pulled from immuneACCESS by TCRdb, which kept in-frame rearrangements only. Such tables lose some clones; where checked, under half of the loss comes from unresolved V genes, and the rest has no known cause. The sample data list about 180,000 clones, and around 76% of these were observed just once. Jointly, the top ten make up roughly 8.1% of the sample. Sample: peripheral blood. The receptors originated from an older woman with acute or convalescent COVID-19.

CDR3 in amino acids: CASLQTPGAPKNNEQFF. In DNA form, the CDR3 reads TGTGCCAGCCTTCAGACTCCAGGGGCGCCTAAGAACAATGAGCAGTTCTTC. The genes are TRBV2 and TRBJ2-1, with a tentative D call TRBD1 (6 bases). The CDR3 runs 17 residues. Trimming left V 8 bases short and J 5 bases short, with 25 bases between. Germline V gene sequence: CDR1 SNHLY, CDR2 FYNNEI.

This clone showed up just once. The chain has TRBV9 and TRBJ1-3; the D gene is possibly TRBD1 (6 bases). V lost 4 bases and J 0 bases, leaving 14 bases between the germline ends. The CDR3 is 16 amino acids. Germline V gives CDR1 SGDLS, CDR2 YYNGEE. The CDR3 sequence: CASSSDSGNSGNTIYF. Written as DNA, the CDR3 is TGTGCCAGCAGCTCGGACAGTGGAAACTCTGGAAACACCATATATTTT.

The chain has TRBV29-1 and TRBJ1-1; 9 nucleotides match TRBD1. The CDR3 loop spans 13 amino acids. CDR1 is SQVTM and CDR2 is ANQGSEA in the germline V gene. J gave up 0 bases and V 7 bases, and 3 bases lay outside the gene matches. CDR3 amino acids: CSARQGVNTEAFF. In DNA form, the CDR3 reads TGCAGCGCCAGACAGGGGGTGAACACTGAAGCTTTCTTT.

The chain uses TRBV3-1 (or the pseudogene TRBV3-2) and TRBJ2-3; D is uncertain. The germline V gene encodes CDR1 LGHDT and CDR2 YNNKEL (reference sequence). The CDR3 is 13 residues long. The V and J ends lost 3 bases and 6 bases respectively, with 10 bases between them. The chain's CDR3 is CASSQGIDDTQYF. CDR3 DNA: TGTGCCAGCAGCCAGGGCATAGACGATACGCAGTATTTT.

This chain links TRBV7-2 with TRBJ1-1, with 8 bases that match TRBD1. The V and J ends lost 5 bases and 10 bases, in that order; junction bases with no gene match: 9. CDR3 length equals 13 residues. From germline, CDR1 is SGHTA and CDR2 FQGNSA. The CDR3 is CASSVQGVEGAFF. CDR3 nucleotide sequence: TGTGCCAGCAGCGTACAGGGGGTGGAGGGAGCTTTCTTT. Complete variable domain (other parts from reference TRBV7-2 and TRBJ1-1): GAGVSQSPSNKVTEKGKDVELRCDPISGHTALYWYRQSLGQGLEFLIYFQGNSAPDKSGLPSDRFSAERTGGSVSTLTIQRTQQEDSAVYLCASSVQGVEGAFFGQGTRLTVV.

The chain links TRBV19 to TRBJ2-2, with 9 bases that match TRBD2. The CDR3 contains 15 residues. Trimming cost V 3 bases and J 6 bases; bases outside gene matches: 5. Germline V lookup: CDR1 LNHDA, CDR2 SQIVND (reference sequence). This CDR3 is CASSMKSGGPGELFF. CDR3 in DNA: TGTGCCAGTAGTATGAAAAGCGGGGGGCCCGGGGAGCTGTTTTTT.

The chain uses TRBV5-1 and TRBJ2-7, with D maybe TRBD1 (7 bases). The CDR3 covers 15 residues. Trimming removed 7 bases at V and 2 bases at J, with 19 bases between. CDR1 is SGHRS, CDR2 YFSETQ, per germline. CDR3 nucleotides: TGCGCCAGCTCATTCGGAGGGACAGAAACCTACGAGCAGTACTTC. Encoded protein: CASSFGGTETYEQYF.

This clone was counted only a few times. The chain has TRBV27 and TRBJ2-7, with 11 bases lining up with TRBD2. The V and J ends lost 5 bases and 2 bases, in that order; junction bases with no gene match: 5. The length of the CDR3 is 15 residues. Germline CDR1 MNHEY, CDR2 SMNVEV (reference sequence). The CDR3 here is CASSDRLAGTYEQYF. The CDR3 nucleotides read TGTGCCAGCAGTGATCGACTAGCGGGGACCTACGAGCAGTACTTC.

The chain employs TRBV28 and TRBJ1-2; 12 bases fit TRBD1. Germline values: CDR1 MDHEN, CDR2 SYDVKM. The trim removed 3 bases at V and 7 bases at J, leaving 3 bases unmatched. This CDR3 is 14 amino acids long. The DNA for the CDR3 is TGTGCCAGCAGTTTGGGACAGGGGGCCGGTGGCTACACCTTC. This gives the protein CASSLGQGAGGYTF.

The rearrangement links TRBV2 to TRBJ2-1; a weak D match, TRBD2 (5 bases). V gave up 11 bases and J gave up 6 bases, with 20 bases separating them. In germline, CDR1 is SNHLY, CDR2 FYNNEI. The CDR3 runs 14 residues. This CDR3 is CARRTGLSLNEQFF. The CDR3 nucleotides are TGTGCCCGAAGGACTGGGCTTAGTCTCAATGAGCAGTTCTTC.

The chain is built from TRBV9 and TRBJ2-3, with TRBD2 matching 8 bases. The CDR3 has 17 amino acids. In germline, CDR1 is SGDLS, CDR2 YYNGEE. Germline trimming cut 0 bases from V and 0 bases from J; bases unmatched to any gene: 6. In DNA form, the CDR3 reads TGTGCCAGCAGCGTAGGGCGGGGGGAGTCTAGCACAGATACGCAGTATTTT. It encodes CASSVGRGESSTDTQYF. Full variable domain (rest looked up from reference TRBV9 and TRBJ2-3): DSGVTQTPKHLITATGQRVTLRCSPRSGDLSVYWYQQSLDQGLQFLIQYYNGEERAKGNILERFSAQQFPDLHSELNLSSLELGDSALYFCASSVGRGESSTDTQYFGPGTRLTVL.

This clone was counted a few times. This specimen includes other DNA sequences encoding the same CDR3. This chain links TRBV9 with TRBJ2-1; TRBD2 aligns across 12 bases. CDR1 is SGDLS, CDR2 YYNGEE, per germline. CDR3 length: 14 residues. V gave up 4 bases and J gave up 8 bases; unmatched junction bases: 4. The CDR3 loop is CASSSRLAGDEQFF. The CDR3 nucleotides are TGTGCCAGCAGCTCCCGACTAGCGGGAGATGAGCAGTTCTTC.

V and J are TRBV27 and TRBJ1-1, with 7 bases aligning to TRBD1. This CDR3 comprises 15 residues. Germline values: CDR1 MNHEY, CDR2 SMNVEV (reference sequence). V trimming: 5 bases; J trimming: 0 bases; junction bases outside the gene matches: 6. This CDR3 is CASSKHRGMNTEAFF. CDR3 bases: TGTGCCAGCAGTAAACACAGGGGAATGAACACTGAAGCTTTCTTT.

The V call is TRBV4-3, the J call TRBJ2-6; TRBD2 matches at 13 bases. The germline CDR1 and CDR2 sequences are LGHNA and YSLEER. With 1 base clipped from V and 0 bases from J, the junction kept 12 bases outside the gene matches. The CDR3 contains 22 residues. CDR3 sequence reads: CASSQGIRTSGRSHSGANVLTF. CDR3 DNA sequence: TGCGCCAGCAGCCAAGGGATAAGGACTAGCGGGAGATCACACTCTGGGGCCAACGTCCTGACTTTC.

The chain combines TRBV5-1 with TRBJ1-1; 7 bases fit TRBD1. This CDR3 region has 14 residues. The germline V gene has CDR1 SGHRS and CDR2 YFSETQ. The ends lost 4 bases at V and 1 base at J; junction bases unmatched: 4. This CDR3 is CASSLGQKNTEAFF. The CDR3 nucleotides are TGCGCCAGCAGCCTGGGACAGAAGAACACTGAAGCTTTCTTT.

The chain uses TRBV14 and TRBJ2-1, with D maybe TRBD2 (5 bases). Looked up from germline, CDR1 is SGHDN and CDR2 is FVKESK. The CDR3 consists of 14 residues. V lost 3 bases to trimming and J lost 4 bases, with 10 bases between them. For the CDR3, the DNA is TGTGCCAGCAGCCATTCACTAGGGTACAATGAGCAGTTCTTC. It yields the protein CASSHSLGYNEQFF.

This chain uses TRBV7-9 with TRBJ2-4; D is perhaps TRBD2 (5 bases). Looked up from germline, CDR1 is SEHNR and CDR2 is FQNEAQ (reference sequence). This CDR3 contains 15 residues. Between the trimmed V and J ends, which lost 5 bases and 3 bases, there was a span of 14 bases. The CDR3 DNA sequence: TGTGCCAGCAGCCCAACCGCGGGTGACAAAAACATTCAGTACTTC. It codes for CASSPTAGDKNIQYF. The full variable domain, in which reference TRBV7-9 and TRBJ2-4 provide the parts outside the CDR3, is DTGVSQNPRHKITKRGQNVTFRCDPISEHNRLYWYRQTLGQGPEFLTYFQNEAQLEKSRLLSDRFSAERPKGSFSTLEIQRTEQGDSAMYLCASSPTAGDKNIQYFGAGTRLSVL.

This sequence joins TRBV29-1 and TRBJ2-7; 9 bases are shared with TRBD1. CDR3 length equals 13 residues. V lost 7 bases and J lost 6; bases outside the gene matches: 10. Germline lookup yields CDR1 SQVTM and CDR2 ANQGSEA. CDR3 region: CSARKGTGTEQYF. Written as DNA, the CDR3 is TGCAGCGCGAGAAAAGGGACAGGGACCGAGCAGTACTTC.

The genes are TRBV19 and TRBJ1-1; 7 bases map to TRBD1. Unmatched junction bases numbered 6, after V lost 5 bases and J lost 3 bases. This CDR3 contains 14 residues. Germline CDR1 LNHDA, CDR2 SQIVND (reference sequence). CDR3 in amino acids: CASSPLTGDTEAFF. DNA of the CDR3: TGTGCCAGTAGTCCTCTAACAGGGGACACTGAAGCTTTCTTT.

The CDR3 sequence: CASSQAKLRDYNNEQFF. CDR3 DNA: TGTGCCAGCAGCCAAGCTAAGCTCCGGGACTATAACAATGAGCAGTTCTTC. The chain recombines TRBV3-1 (or the pseudogene TRBV3-2) with TRBJ2-1; TRBD2 matches 7 bases. This CDR3 has 17 amino acids. Trimming removed 1 base from V and 5 bases from J; junction bases left unmatched: 11. Germline V gene lookup returns CDR1 LGHDT and CDR2 YNNKEL (reference sequence).

The chain combines TRBV9 with TRBJ2-3; 7 bases agree with TRBD1. This CDR3 contains 16 residues. Germline V gene sequence: CDR1 SGDLS, CDR2 YYNGEE. The J segment lost 2 bases and the V segment lost 4 bases, leaving 10 bases of the junction unmatched. Here the CDR3 DNA reads TGTGCCAGCAGCCCCAGGACAGGCAGACCCACAGATACGCAGTATTTT. Translated: CASSPRTGRPTDTQYF.

The J gene is TRBJ1-1, the V gene TRBV5-1; 9 bases agree with TRBD1. CDR3 length equals 14 residues. The germline V gene encodes CDR1 SGHRS and CDR2 YFSETQ. V shed 4 bases, J shed 4 bases, and the junction held 5 bases outside the gene matches. The CDR3 region has the DNA TGCGCCAGCAGCAGGACAGGGGAGGGCACTGAAGCTTTCTTT. The encoded protein is CASSRTGEGTEAFF. Drawing the rest from reference TRBV5-1 and TRBJ1-1, the complete variable domain is KAGVTQTPRYLIKTRGQQVTLSCSPISGHRSVSWYQQTPGQGLQFLFEYFSETQRNKGNFPGRFSGRQFSNSRSEMNVSTLELGDSALYLCASSRTGEGTEAFFGQGTRLTVV.

CDR3 nucleotide sequence: TGTGCCAGCAGTTATGTACAGAGAGAGACCCAGTACTTC. This gives the protein CASSYVQRETQYF. This sequence joins TRBV6-2 or TRBV6-3 and TRBJ2-5; unclear D gene. Trimming shortened V by 3 bases and J by 4 bases, and 9 bases separated the two germline ends. The CDR3 consists of 13 residues. Germline values: CDR1 MNHEY, CDR2 SVGEGT.

V gene TRBV19 combines with J gene TRBJ1-4; 9 bases are shared with TRBD1. The CDR3 is made up of 16 amino acids. Trimming cost V 4 bases and J 10 bases; bases outside gene matches: 13. Germline CDR1 reads LNHDA; CDR2 reads SQIVND (reference sequence). The CDR3 spells CASSRAQGQGRGKLFF. In nucleotides, the CDR3 is TGTGCCAGTAGTAGAGCCCAGGGACAGGGTCGCGGAAAACTGTTTTTT.

This chain connects TRBV19 to TRBJ1-2, with 9 bases matching TRBD1. Germline lookup yields CDR1 LNHDA and CDR2 SQIVND (reference sequence). The CDR3 is 16 residues long. V lost 4 bases, J lost 4 bases, and 10 bases stayed unmatched. The CDR3 coding sequence is TGTGCCAGTAGTAAGTGGACAGGGGCTTTAAGCTATGGCTACACCTTC. Protein sequence: CASSKWTGALSYGYTF.

This clone has only a few counts. The chain employs TRBV4-3 and TRBJ1-1; D possibly corresponds to TRBD1 (5 bases). The CDR3 sequence is 14 residues long. V was trimmed by 0 bases and J by 5 bases, leaving 10 bases between them. CDR1 is LGHNA, CDR2 YSLEER, per germline. The CDR3 region is CASSQEPGRTEAFF. The CDR3 DNA follows: TGCGCCAGCAGCCAAGAGCCAGGGAGGACTGAAGCTTTCTTT.

This clone was seen a handful of times. CDR3 sequence: CASANRGDTEAFF. In DNA form, the CDR3 reads TGTGCCAGCGCAAACAGGGGGGACACTGAAGCTTTCTTT. The V call is TRBV28, the J call TRBJ1-1; 8 bases align to TRBD1. V was pared by 8 bases and J by 3 bases, with 5 bases of the junction left unmatched. The CDR3 length is 13 residues. CDR1 is MDHEN and CDR2 is SYDVKM in the germline V gene.